This T cell receptor (beta chain) appears in the sequencing data of a study of T cell responses to AZD1222 COVID-19 vaccine. The CDR3 sequence is 10 residues long. V lost 6 bases, J lost 6 bases, and 3 bases lay in between. Looked up from germline, CDR1 is MNHNY and CDR2 is SVGAGI (reference sequence). Method: immunoSEQ multiplex PCR; TCRdb's copy keeps in-frame clones and lacks some. Of over 100,000 clones in the sample, approximately 91% are singletons; the top ten hold more than 15%. The receptor's source is an adult in good health. The material sequenced was peripheral blood, taken on day 0 of AZD1222 vaccination. V gene TRBV6-6 combines with J gene TRBJ1-3; unclear D gene. This chain's CDR3 is CASRANTIYF. CDR3 bases: TGTGCCAGCAGGGCAAACACCATATATTTT.